This T cell receptor (beta chain) was found in a study of shared clonotypes between healthy human individuals. Repertoires were generated with immunoSEQ multiplex PCR, while TCRdb's copy carries only in-frame clones and drops some. The profile shows roughly 1 million clones, about 80% of them singletons. J was trimmed by 3 bases and V by 0 bases; bases with no gene match: 1. The CDR3 runs to 14 residues. Germline V gene sequence: CDR1 KGHSH, CDR2 LQKENI. The chain joins TRBV18 to TRBJ2-5, with 7 bases lining up with TRBD1. The receptor was isolated from a man between 18 and 35 years old in good health. Some clones in this sample may be carry-over from other donors' samples. Sequenced: memory CD4+ T cells from PBMCs. Subset meaning: CD45RA-negative fraction. CDR3 in DNA: TGTGCCAGCTCACCACCCGGGACAGAAGAGACCCAGTACTTC. Residues: CASSPPGTEETQYF.